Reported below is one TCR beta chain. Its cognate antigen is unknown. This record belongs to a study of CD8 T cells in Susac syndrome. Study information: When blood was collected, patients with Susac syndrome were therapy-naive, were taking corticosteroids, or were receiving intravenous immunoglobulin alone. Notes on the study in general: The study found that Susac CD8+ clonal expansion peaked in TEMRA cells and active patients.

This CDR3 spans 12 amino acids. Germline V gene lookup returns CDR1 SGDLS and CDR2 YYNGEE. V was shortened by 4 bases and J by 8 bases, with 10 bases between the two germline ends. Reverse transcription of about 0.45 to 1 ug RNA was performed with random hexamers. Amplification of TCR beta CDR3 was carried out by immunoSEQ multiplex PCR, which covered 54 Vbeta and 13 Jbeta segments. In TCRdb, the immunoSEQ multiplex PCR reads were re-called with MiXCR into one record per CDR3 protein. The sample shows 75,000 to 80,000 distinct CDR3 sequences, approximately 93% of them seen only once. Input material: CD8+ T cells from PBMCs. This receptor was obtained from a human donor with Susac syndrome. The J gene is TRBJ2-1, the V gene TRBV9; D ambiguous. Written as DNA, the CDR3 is TGTGCCAGCAGCCTATCCTCGGATGAGCAGTTCTTC. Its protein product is CASSLSSDEQFF. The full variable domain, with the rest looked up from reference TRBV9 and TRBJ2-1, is DSGVTQTPKHLITATGQRVTLRCSPRSGDLSVYWYQQSLDQGLQFLIQYYNGEERAKGNILERFSAQQFPDLHSELNLSSLELGDSALYFCASSLSSDEQFFGPGTRLTVL.